This T cell receptor (beta chain) was sequenced for a study of immune characterization of retroperitoneal liposarcoma. Each CDR3 protein is one row after TCRdb ran MiXCR on the PCR reads. Altogether around 7,000 distinct CDR3 sequences are present, around 30% being singletons, with the ten largest covering around two fifths. Many counts were recorded for this clonotype. Germline V gene sequence: CDR1 MNHNS, CDR2 SASEGT. CDR3 length equals 15 residues. J was trimmed by 8 bases and V by 3 bases; bases with no gene match: 11. This TCR was recovered from a male donor with retroperitoneal liposarcoma. The specimen was blood. The rearrangement joins TRBV6-1 to TRBJ1-2, with 8 positions matching TRBD1. This CDR3 reads CASSDSPDRVLGYTF. DNA for the CDR3: TGTGCCAGCAGTGATTCTCCGGACAGGGTATTAGGCTACACCTTC.